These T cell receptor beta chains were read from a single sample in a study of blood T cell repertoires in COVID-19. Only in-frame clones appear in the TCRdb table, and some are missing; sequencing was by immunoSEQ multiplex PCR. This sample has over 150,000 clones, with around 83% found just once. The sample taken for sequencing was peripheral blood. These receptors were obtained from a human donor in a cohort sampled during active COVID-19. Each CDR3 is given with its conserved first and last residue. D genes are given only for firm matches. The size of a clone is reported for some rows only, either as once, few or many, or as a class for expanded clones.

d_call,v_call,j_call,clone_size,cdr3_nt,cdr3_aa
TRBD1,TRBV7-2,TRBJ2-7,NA,TGTGCCAGCAGCTTAGGGTCGGGGACAGGGTCTTACGAGCAGTACTTC,CASSLGSGTGSYEQYF
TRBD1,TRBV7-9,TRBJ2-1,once,TGTGCCAGCAGCTTAGCGCCTGGGACAGGGGTTTCCAATGAGCAGTTCTTC,CASSLAPGTGVSNEQFF
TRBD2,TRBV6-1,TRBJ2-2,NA,TGTGCCAGCAGTGATATGGTGGCGGGAGGAAGAGGCGGGGAGCTGTTTTTT,CASSDMVAGGRGGELFF
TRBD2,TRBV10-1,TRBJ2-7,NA,TGCGCCAGCAGTGAAGGAGCTAGCGGGGAACCCTACGAGCAGTACTTC,CASSEGASGEPYEQYF
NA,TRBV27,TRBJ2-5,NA,TGTGCCAGCAGACCCCTAGACTATAGCCAAGAGACCCAGTACTTC,CASRPLDYSQETQYF
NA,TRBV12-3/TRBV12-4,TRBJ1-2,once,TGTGCCAGCAGCCGAACCAGTGGCTACACCTTC,CASSRTSGYTF
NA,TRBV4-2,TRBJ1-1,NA,TGTGCCAGCAGCCAAGAGAGAACGAACACTGAAGCTTTCTTT,CASSQERTNTEAFF
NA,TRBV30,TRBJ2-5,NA,TGTGCCTGCAGGCAAGGCCAGACCCAGTACTTC,CACRQGQTQYF
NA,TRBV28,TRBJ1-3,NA,TGTGCCAGCAGTTTATGGGCCGGAGCCTCTGGAAACACCATATATTTT,CASSLWAGASGNTIYF
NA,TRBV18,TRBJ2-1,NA,TGTGCCAGCTCACCAGGAGGGACAGTTTCCTACAATGAGCAGTTCTTC,CASSPGGTVSYNEQFF
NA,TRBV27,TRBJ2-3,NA,TGTGCCAGCAGTTCATTGTCAGATACGCAGTATTTT,CASSSLSDTQYF
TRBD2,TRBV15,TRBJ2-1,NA,TGTGCCACCAGCAGGCTTCCGGGACTATCCTACAATGAGCAGTTCTTC,CATSRLPGLSYNEQFF
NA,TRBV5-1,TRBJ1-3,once,TGCGCCAGCAGCTTCGACGGGTTCTCTGGAAACACCATATATTTT,CASSFDGFSGNTIYF
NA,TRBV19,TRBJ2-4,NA,TGTGCCAGTTGCAGCGTCTTCGACAAAAACATTCAGTACTTC,CASCSVFDKNIQYF
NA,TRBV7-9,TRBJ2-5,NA,TGTGCCAGCAGCTTAGGGTTCGGCAGGGCTGGGGAGACCCAGTACTTC,CASSLGFGRAGETQYF
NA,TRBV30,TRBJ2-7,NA,TGTGCCTGGAGTTCAGGAAACTCGATCGGGCAGTACTTC,CAWSSGNSIGQYF
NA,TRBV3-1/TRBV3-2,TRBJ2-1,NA,TGTGCCAGCAGCCAAGATCAAGCGAATGAGCAGTTCTTC,CASSQDQANEQFF
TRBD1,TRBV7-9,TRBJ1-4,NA,TGTGCCAGCAGCCCCAGGGGGCTTGGTGAAAAACTGTTTTTT,CASSPRGLGEKLFF
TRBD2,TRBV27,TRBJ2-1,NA,TGTGCCAGCAGTTTGACTAGCGCTTACAATGAGCAGTTCTTC,CASSLTSAYNEQFF
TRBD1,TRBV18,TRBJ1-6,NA,TGTGCCAGCTCACCCAAATCCCCGTTGAACAGGGGGTATAATTCACCCCTCCACTTT,CASSPKSPLNRGYNSPLHF
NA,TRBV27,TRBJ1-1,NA,TGTGCCAGCAGTCGTCTACAGGGTGGGGGCACTGAAGCTTTCTTT,CASSRLQGGGTEAFF
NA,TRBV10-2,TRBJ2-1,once,TGCGCCAGCAGTGCGACTGGCTACAATGAGCAGTTCTTC,CASSATGYNEQFF